This TCR beta chain was captured by sequencing in a study of beta chain features in type 1 diabetes (dated 2018 in TCRdb). Background for the entire study: Mean age, gender distribution, total cell number and subset yield were not different between patients and healthy donors. A total of over 90,000,000 sorted cells were examined across all samples, and a strong correlation was observed between cell number per subset and RNA yield. The study compared TCRB repertoires of sorted circulating CD4+ T cell subsets between recently diagnosed type 1 diabetes patients and matched healthy donors. Regulatory and stem cell-like memory subsets were obtained from only 8 patients and roughly eight healthy donors, while naive and central memory subsets were obtained from all 28 donors.

The High Capacity cDNA Reverse Transcription Kit was used to reverse transcribe all of the isolated RNA, meaning that expressed TCRB transcripts were what got sequenced. Deep immunoSEQ sequencing was performed on naive, central memory and regulatory T cell samples, with an average of around 3.4 million total reads per sample. After sorted cells were lysed in RLT buffer, RNA was extracted with DNase-treated RNeasy Micro or Mini kits, with the choice depending on cell number. To prevent cross-contamination, every cell subset was processed on its own, while patient and healthy donor samples were processed together. Using the immunoSEQ multiplex PCR, TCRB sequences were amplified from cDNA into 87-bp fragments spanning the CDR3 region. Sequencing of the amplicons was done on the Illumina HiSeq platform. The paper's processing steps were these. PCR bias was computationally corrected using synthetic template baselines, reads within Hamming distance 2 were collapsed, and singletons that could not be merged were discarded. Reads were aligned against IMGT so that V, D and J genes, CDR3 length and insertions or deletions at six rearrangement sites could be assigned. Within each subset, clonotype counts were normalized to sorted cell number, and only after that were true diversity and Gini coefficients computed with the tcR R package. The overlap coefficient, calculated on TCRB nucleotide sequences, was used to measure repertoire sharing. Out-of-frame TCRB sequences from naive cells were analyzed to stand in for the pre-selection repertoire. Sourced from immuneACCESS, this table was stored by TCRdb with only in-frame sequences that have V and J called. A share of the clones is absent; for the studies checked, an unresolved V gene accounts for under half, and the remainder has no known explanation. That table furnishes V, J and clone size, whereas the DNA furnished D and trimming. The sample data list some 230,000 clones, and 7.5% to 10% of these were observed just once. The ten largest clones capture just under 0.035% of the sample.

As for this clone: The antigen it recognizes is unknown. One base away there is no much larger clone; base qualities are not given.

From each donor, a single peripheral blood sample of 95 to 150 mL on average was drawn into heparinised tubes. Naive, central memory, regulatory and stem cell-like memory CD4+ T cells were sorted on a BD FACSAria II using a panel including CD45RO, CCR7, CD25, CD127, CD95 and CD27. Every sorted population had a purity above 95%. PBMCs were isolated immediately by Lymphoprep density gradient centrifugation and stained directly without culture. So that batch effects would be minimized, each experiment stained and sorted samples in pairs, pairing one healthy donor with one patient. The paper as a whole reports these results and caveats: Shorter templates might have been favored by PCR, but patient and control samples were amplified and corrected together, so both groups would have been affected equally by any skew. Only small numbers of individuals were included in the HLA sub-analyses, which left unresolved whether HLA type had any influence on TCRB rearrangement. Because cDNA rather than genomic DNA was sequenced, highly expressing activated cells could have been over-represented, although no difference in activation and CD3 levels was found between groups. Type 1 diabetes patients showed a moderate but significant shortening of TCRB CDR3 length in all four CD4+ subsets. Naive, central memory and regulatory TCRB repertoires appeared to be more alike among patients than among healthy donors. At VDJ recombination sites, patients with type 1 diabetes made fewer insertions and deleted more nucleotides, a pattern implying thymic rearrangement abnormalities.

Sample: naive CD4+ T cells from blood. The cell subset or site label, as the study defines it: true naive CD4+ T cells. The sequence came from a woman younger than 35 in good health.

The nucleotide sequence is TGTGCCAGCAGCTTCCGCGGGGGGAGATCAGATACGCAGTATTTT. Translated, this gives CASSFRGGRSDTQYF. The chain uses TRBV7-6 and TRBJ2-3; the central 8 bases match TRBD2. The germline V gene provides CDR1 SGHVS and CDR2 FNYEAQ. Compared with germline, V lacks 3 bases and J lacks 4 bases; bases without a gene match: 6. The CDR3 numbers 15 residues from cysteine through phenylalanine. Only the CDR3 portion is preserved as DNA: 45 bases, with reading frame beginning at the first base.